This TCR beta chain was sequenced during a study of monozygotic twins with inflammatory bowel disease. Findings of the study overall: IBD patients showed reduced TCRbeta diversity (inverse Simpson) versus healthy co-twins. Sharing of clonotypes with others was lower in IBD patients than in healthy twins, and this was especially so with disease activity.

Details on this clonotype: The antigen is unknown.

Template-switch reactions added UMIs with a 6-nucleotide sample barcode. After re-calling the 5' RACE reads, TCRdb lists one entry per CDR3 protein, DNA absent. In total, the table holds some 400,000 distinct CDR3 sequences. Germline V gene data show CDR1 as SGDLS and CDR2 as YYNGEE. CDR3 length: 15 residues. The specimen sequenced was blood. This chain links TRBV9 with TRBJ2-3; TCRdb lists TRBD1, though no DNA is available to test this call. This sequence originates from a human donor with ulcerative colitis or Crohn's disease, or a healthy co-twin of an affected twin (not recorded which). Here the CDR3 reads CASSVGGGTTDTQYF.